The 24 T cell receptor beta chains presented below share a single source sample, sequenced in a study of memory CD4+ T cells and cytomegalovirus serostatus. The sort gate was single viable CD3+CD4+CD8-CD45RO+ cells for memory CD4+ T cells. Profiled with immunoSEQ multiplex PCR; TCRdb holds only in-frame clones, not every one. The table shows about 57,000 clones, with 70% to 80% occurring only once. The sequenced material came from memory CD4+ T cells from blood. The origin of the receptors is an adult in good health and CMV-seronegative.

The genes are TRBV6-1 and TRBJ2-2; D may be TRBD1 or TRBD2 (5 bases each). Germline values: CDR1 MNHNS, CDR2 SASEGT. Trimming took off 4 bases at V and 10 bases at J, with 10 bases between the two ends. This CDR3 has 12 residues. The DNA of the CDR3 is TGTGCCAGCAGTGCGGGACGGGCGGAGCTGTTTTTT. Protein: CASSAGRAELFF.

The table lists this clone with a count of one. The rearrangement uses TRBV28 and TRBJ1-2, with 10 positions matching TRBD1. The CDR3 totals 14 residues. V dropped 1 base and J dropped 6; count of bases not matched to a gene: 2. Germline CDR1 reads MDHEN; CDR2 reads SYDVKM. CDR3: CASSLFGTGDGYTF. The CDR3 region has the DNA TGTGCCAGCAGTTTATTCGGGACAGGGGATGGCTACACCTTC.

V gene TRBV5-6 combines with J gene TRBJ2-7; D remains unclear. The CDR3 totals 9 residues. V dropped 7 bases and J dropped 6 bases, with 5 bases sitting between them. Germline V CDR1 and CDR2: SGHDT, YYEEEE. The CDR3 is CASVGEQYF. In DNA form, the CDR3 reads TGTGCCAGCGTCGGCGAGCAGTACTTC.

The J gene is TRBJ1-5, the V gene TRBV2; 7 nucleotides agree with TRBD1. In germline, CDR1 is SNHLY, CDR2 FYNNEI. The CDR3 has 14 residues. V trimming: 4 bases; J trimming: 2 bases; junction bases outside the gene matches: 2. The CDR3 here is CASSGTGGNQPQHF. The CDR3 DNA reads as TGTGCCAGCAGTGGGACAGGCGGCAATCAGCCCCAGCATTTT.

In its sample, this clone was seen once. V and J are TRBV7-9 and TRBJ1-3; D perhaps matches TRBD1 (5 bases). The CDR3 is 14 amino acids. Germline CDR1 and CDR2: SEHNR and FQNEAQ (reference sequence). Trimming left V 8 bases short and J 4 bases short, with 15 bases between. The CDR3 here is CASGATGRGNTIYF. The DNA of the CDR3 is TGTGCCAGCGGCGCAACAGGACGGGGAAACACCATATATTTT.

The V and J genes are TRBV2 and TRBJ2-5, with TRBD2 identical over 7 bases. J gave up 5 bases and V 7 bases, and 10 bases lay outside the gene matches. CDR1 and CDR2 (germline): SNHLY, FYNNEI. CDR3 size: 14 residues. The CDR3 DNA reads TGTGCCAGCACGGAACTAGCGCTACGGGAGACCCAGTACTTC. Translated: CASTELALRETQYF.

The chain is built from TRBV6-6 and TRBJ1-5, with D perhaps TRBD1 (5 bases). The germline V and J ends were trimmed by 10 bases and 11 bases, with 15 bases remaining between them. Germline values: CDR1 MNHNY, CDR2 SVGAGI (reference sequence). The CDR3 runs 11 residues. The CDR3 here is CATRDRLTQHF. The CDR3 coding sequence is TGTGCCACTAGGGACCGACTAACCCAGCATTTT.

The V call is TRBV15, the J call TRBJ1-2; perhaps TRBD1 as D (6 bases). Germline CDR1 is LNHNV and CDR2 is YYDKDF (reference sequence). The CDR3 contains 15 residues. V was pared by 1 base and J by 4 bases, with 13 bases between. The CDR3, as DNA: TGTGCCACCAGCAGAGTGGGGGGGCTGGGCTATGGCTACACCTTC. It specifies CATSRVGGLGYGYTF.

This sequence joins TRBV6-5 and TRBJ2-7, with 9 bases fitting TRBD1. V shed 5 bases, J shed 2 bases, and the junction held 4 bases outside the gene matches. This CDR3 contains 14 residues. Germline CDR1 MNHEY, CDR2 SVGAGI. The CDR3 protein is CASSPTGGPYEQYF. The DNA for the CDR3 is TGTGCCAGCAGTCCGACAGGGGGGCCCTACGAGCAGTACTTC.

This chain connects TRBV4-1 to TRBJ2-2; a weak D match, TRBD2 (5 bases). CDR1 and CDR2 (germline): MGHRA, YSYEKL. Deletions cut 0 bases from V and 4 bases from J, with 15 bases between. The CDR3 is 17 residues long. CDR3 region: CASSQEGPLGVTGELFF. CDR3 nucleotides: TGCGCCAGCAGCCAAGAGGGCCCGCTCGGGGTCACCGGGGAGCTGTTTTTT.

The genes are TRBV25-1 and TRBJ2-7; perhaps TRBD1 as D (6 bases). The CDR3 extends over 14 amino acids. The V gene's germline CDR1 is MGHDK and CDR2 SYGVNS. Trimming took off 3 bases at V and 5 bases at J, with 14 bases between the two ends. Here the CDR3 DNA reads TGTGCCAGCAGTGATTTGCAGGGGACCCACGAGCAGTACTTC. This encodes CASSDLQGTHEQYF.

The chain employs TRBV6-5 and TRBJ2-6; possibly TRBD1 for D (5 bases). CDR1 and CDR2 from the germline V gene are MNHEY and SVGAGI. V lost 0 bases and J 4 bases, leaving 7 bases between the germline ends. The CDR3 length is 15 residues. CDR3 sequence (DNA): TGTGCCAGCAGTTACTCAGGGGCCGGGGCCAACGTCCTGACTTTC. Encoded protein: CASSYSGAGANVLTF.

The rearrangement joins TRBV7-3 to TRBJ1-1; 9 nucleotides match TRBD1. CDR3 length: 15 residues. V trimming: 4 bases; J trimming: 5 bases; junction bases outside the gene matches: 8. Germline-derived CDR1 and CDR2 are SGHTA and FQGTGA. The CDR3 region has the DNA TGTGCCAGCAGCTCGCCCGGGACAGGGAAAACTGAAGCTTTCTTT. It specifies CASSSPGTGKTEAFF.

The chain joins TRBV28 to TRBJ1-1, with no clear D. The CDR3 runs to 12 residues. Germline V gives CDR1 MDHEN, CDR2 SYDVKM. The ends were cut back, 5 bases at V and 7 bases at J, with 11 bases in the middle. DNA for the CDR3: TGTGCCAGCAGTGCCCTCCGCGTTGAAGCTTTCTTT. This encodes CASSALRVEAFF.

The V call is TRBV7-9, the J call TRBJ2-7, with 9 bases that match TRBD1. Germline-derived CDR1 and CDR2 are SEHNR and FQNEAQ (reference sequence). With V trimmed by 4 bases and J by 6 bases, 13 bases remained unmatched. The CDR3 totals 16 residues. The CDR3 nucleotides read TGTGCCAGCAGCTATTTGAAGCCGGGACAGGGTAGCGAGCAGTACTTC. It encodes CASSYLKPGQGSEQYF. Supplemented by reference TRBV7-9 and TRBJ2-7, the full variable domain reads DTGVSQNPRHKITKRGQNVTFRCDPISEHNRLYWYRQTLGQGPEFLTYFQNEAQLEKSRLLSDRFSAERPKGSFSTLEIQRTEQGDSAMYLCASSYLKPGQGSEQYFGPGTRLTVT.

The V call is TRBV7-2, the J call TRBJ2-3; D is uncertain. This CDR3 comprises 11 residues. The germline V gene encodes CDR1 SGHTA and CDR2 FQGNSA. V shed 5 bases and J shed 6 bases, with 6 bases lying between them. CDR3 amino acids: CASSRWDTQYF. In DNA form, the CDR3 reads TGTGCCAGCAGCCGGTGGGATACGCAGTATTTT. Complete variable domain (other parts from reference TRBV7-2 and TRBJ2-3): GAGVSQSPSNKVTEKGKDVELRCDPISGHTALYWYRQSLGQGLEFLIYFQGNSAPDKSGLPSDRFSAERTGGSVSTLTIQRTQQEDSAVYLCASSRWDTQYFGPGTRLTVL.

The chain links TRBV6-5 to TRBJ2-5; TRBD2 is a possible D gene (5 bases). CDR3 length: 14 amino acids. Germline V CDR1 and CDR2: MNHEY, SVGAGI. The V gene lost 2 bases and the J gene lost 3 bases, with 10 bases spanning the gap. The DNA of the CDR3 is TGTGCCAGCAGTTACGCGGACTGGAAAGAGACCCAGTACTTC. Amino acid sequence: CASSYADWKETQYF.

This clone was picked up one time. The CDR3 region is CASSFGTVGYEQYF. CDR3 DNA sequence: TGCGCCAGCAGCTTCGGGACAGTTGGCTACGAGCAGTACTTC. This chain joins TRBV5-1 and TRBJ2-7, with 7 bases fitting TRBD1. CDR1 and CDR2 from the germline V gene are SGHRS and YFSETQ. The CDR3 consists of 14 residues. The V gene end was trimmed by 2 bases and the J gene end by 3 bases; junction bases not matched to a gene: 5.

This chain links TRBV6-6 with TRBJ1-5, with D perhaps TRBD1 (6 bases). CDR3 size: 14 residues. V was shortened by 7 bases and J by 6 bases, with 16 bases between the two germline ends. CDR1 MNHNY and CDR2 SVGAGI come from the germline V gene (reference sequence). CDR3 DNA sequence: TGTGCCAGCACTCGACAGGAACGGGGTCAGCCCCAGCATTTT. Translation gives CASTRQERGQPQHF.

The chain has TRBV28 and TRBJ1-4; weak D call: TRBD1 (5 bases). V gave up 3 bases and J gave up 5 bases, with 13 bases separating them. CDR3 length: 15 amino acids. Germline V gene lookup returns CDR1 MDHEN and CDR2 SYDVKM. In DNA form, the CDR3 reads TGTGCCAGCAGTTTCCTGGGACGGAAGAATGAAAAACTGTTTTTT. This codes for CASSFLGRKNEKLFF.

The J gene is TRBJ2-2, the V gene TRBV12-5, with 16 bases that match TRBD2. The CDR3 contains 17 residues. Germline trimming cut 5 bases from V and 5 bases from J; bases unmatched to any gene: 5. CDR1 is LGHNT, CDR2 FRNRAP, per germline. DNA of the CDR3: TGTGCTAGTGGTCCACCGGGACTAGCGGGAGGGACCGGGGAGCTGTTTTTT. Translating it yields CASGPPGLAGGTGELFF.

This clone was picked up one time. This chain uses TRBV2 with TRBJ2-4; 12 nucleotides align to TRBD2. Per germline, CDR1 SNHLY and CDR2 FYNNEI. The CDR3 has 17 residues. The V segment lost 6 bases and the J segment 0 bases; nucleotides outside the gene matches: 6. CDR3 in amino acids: CASRQGTSGLAKNIQYF. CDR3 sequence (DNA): TGTGCCAGCAGGCAAGGGACTAGCGGGCTAGCCAAAAACATTCAGTACTTC. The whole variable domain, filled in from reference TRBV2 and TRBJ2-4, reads EPEVTQTPSHQVTQMGQEVILRCVPISNHLYFYWYRQILGQKVEFLVSFYNNEISEKSEIFDDQFSVERPDGSNFTLKIRSTKLEDSAMYFCASRQGTSGLAKNIQYFGAGTRLSVL.

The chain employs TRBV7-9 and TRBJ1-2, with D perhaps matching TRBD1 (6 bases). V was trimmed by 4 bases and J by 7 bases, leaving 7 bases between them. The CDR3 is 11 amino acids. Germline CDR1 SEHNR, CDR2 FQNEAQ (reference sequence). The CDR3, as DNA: TGTGCCAGCAGCTACAGGGCTGGCTACACCTTC. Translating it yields CASSYRAGYTF.

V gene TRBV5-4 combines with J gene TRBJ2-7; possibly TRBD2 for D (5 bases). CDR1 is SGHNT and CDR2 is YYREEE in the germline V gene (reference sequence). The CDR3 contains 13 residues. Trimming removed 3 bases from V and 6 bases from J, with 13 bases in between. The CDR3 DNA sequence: TGTGCCAGCAGCTCGAGGGCACTAGGCGAGCAGTACTTC. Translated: CASSSRALGEQYF.